One sample yielded the 25 T cell receptor beta chains listed below, sequenced in a study of STAT5B mutations in CD4+ large granular lymphocyte leukemia (dated by TCRdb to 2021 to 2024). Libraries were built with the immunoSEQ multiplex PCR assay. Drawn from immuneACCESS, this table holds only the in-frame rearrangements with V and J called that TCRdb kept. Clones are partly lost; checked studies trace under half to an unresolved V gene and leave the rest unexplained. The sample table contains about 34,000 clones; only one count was recorded for roughly 74% of them. The biggest ten clones account for 1.1% of the sample. Input material: CD4+ T cells from blood buffy coats. Every receptor here comes from a human donor in good health.

This clone has more than one count but fewer than ten. The J gene is TRBJ1-1, the V gene TRBV30; 7 bases map to TRBD1. Germline CDR1 reads GTSNPN; CDR2 reads SVGIG (reference sequence). The CDR3 consists of 11 residues. V lost 5 bases to trimming and J lost 4 bases; unmatched junction nucleotides: 1. The CDR3 region is CAWQGGTEAFF. CDR3 nucleotides: TGTGCCTGGCAGGGGGGCACTGAAGCTTTCTTT.

This clone has just a few counts. The CDR3 loop is CAIRADPGQGDYGYTF. The DNA of the CDR3 is TGTGCCATCAGGGCTGATCCGGGACAGGGAGACTATGGCTACACCTTC. The chain couples TRBV10-3 to TRBJ1-2; 9 bases fit TRBD1. V trimming: 6 bases; J trimming: 3 bases; junction bases outside the gene matches: 11. The CDR3 contains 16 residues. Germline values: CDR1 ENHRY, CDR2 SYGVKD.

This chain connects TRBV5-4 to TRBJ1-1; 7 nucleotides line up with TRBD1. The CDR3 is 17 amino acids. Germline assignment: CDR1 SGHNT and CDR2 YYREEE (reference sequence). V gave up 4 bases and J gave up 4 bases; unmatched junction bases: 16. The CDR3 DNA sequence: TGTGCCAGCAGCCGTTTCTTGGACAGGCGACTGGGCACTGAAGCTTTCTTT. This codes for CASSRFLDRRLGTEAFF. Combining the CDR3 with reference TRBV5-4 and TRBJ1-1 gives the whole variable domain ETGVTQSPTHLIKTRGQQVTLRCSSQSGHNTVSWYQQALGQGPQFIFQYYREEENGRGNFPPRFSGLQFPNYSSELNVNALELDDSALYLCASSRFLDRRLGTEAFFGQGTRLTVV.

The chain couples TRBV5-6 to TRBJ1-4; the match to TRBD1 covers 9 bases. V shed 4 bases and J 8 bases; nucleotides not matched to a gene: 6. The CDR3 runs 14 residues. Looked up from germline, CDR1 is SGHDT and CDR2 is YYEEEE. The CDR3 spells CASSEGQGGEKLFF. CDR3 sequence (DNA): TGTGCCAGCAGCGAGGGACAGGGAGGCGAAAAACTGTTTTTT.

Written as DNA, the CDR3 is TGTGCCAGCAGGGGGGCGGGGACCGGGGAGCTGTTTTTT. Residues: CASRGAGTGELFF. The J gene is TRBJ2-2, the V gene TRBV28; D possibly matches TRBD1 or TRBD2 (6 bases each). Trimming stripped 6 bases from V and 5 bases from J, with 10 bases between. The CDR3 contains 13 residues. The germline CDR1 and CDR2 sequences are MDHEN and SYDVKM.

The V gene is TRBV6-5, the J gene TRBJ1-1; D unclear. CDR1 and CDR2 from the germline V gene are MNHEY and SVGAGI. The CDR3 length is 12 residues. Deletions cut 5 bases from V and 4 bases from J, with 8 bases between. As DNA, the CDR3 is TGTGCCAGCAGTGGTGCTGGCACTGAAGCTTTCTTT. Translated: CASSGAGTEAFF.

The rearrangement joins TRBV14 to TRBJ2-5, with D hard to call. Germline-derived CDR1 and CDR2 are SGHDN and FVKESK. CDR3 size: 13 residues. Trimming removed 0 bases from V and 5 bases from J, with 7 bases in between. The CDR3 sequence is CASSQELGETQYF. The DNA of the CDR3 is TGTGCCAGCAGCCAAGAACTGGGGGAGACCCAGTACTTC.

The genes are TRBV6-1 and TRBJ1-3, with unresolved D. CDR1 and CDR2 (germline): MNHNS, SASEGT. This CDR3 has 14 amino acids. V was trimmed by 5 bases and J by 3 bases, leaving 11 bases between them. This CDR3 reads CASSRELIGNTIYF. The CDR3 region has the DNA TGTGCCAGCAGTCGGGAGTTAATTGGAAACACCATATATTTT.

The chain employs TRBV27 and TRBJ2-2; 7 bases fit TRBD2. The CDR3 loop spans 15 amino acids. Germline CDR1 and CDR2: MNHEY and SMNVEV (reference sequence). V dropped 6 bases and J dropped 5; count of bases not matched to a gene: 9. The CDR3 DNA follows: TGTGCCAGCAGGAGAAGGAGCGGGATAACCGGGGAGCTGTTTTTT. Its protein product is CASRRRSGITGELFF.

The V gene is TRBV18, the J gene TRBJ1-3; D unclear. The V gene lost 6 bases and the J gene lost 0 bases, with 12 bases spanning the gap. Germline lookup yields CDR1 KGHSH and CDR2 LQKENI. The CDR3 sequence is 15 residues long. For the CDR3, the DNA is TGTGCCAGCTCTACGACCGGCTTCTCTGGAAACACCATATATTTT. Translating gives CASSTTGFSGNTIYF. The full variable domain, rest sourced from reference TRBV18 and TRBJ1-3, is NAGVMQNPRHLVRRRGQEARLRCSPMKGHSHVYWYRQLPEEGLKFMVYLQKENIIDESGMPKERFSAEFPKEGPSILRIQQVVRGDSAAYFCASSTTGFSGNTIYFGEGSWLTVV.

This clone was seen a single time. The V call is TRBV6-5, the J call TRBJ2-2, with D perhaps TRBD1 or TRBD2 (5 bases each). There are 14 residues in the CDR3. Germline CDR1 is MNHEY and CDR2 is SVGAGI. The germline V and J ends were trimmed by 6 bases and 4 bases, with 12 bases remaining between them. CDR3 DNA: TGTGCCAGCAGCACTAGGGGACCCACCGGGGAGCTGTTTTTT. Amino acid sequence: CASSTRGPTGELFF.

The CDR3 region has the DNA TGTGCCAGTAGTGCGTCCGGGTCCTACGAGCAGTACTTC. It encodes CASSASGSYEQYF. J is TRBJ2-7 and V is TRBV19; D not resolved. Germline CDR1 LNHDA, CDR2 SQIVND (reference sequence). The CDR3 is made up of 13 amino acids. Trimming pared 5 bases from V and 1 base from J, leaving 9 bases between.

This clone was counted between two and nine times. This chain uses TRBV19 with TRBJ1-2, with D unresolved. Germline assignment: CDR1 LNHDA and CDR2 SQIVND (reference sequence). V dropped 7 bases and J dropped 2 bases, with 14 bases sitting between them. The CDR3 covers 14 residues. The CDR3 sequence: CASTQMAENYGYTF. The CDR3 coding sequence is TGTGCCAGTACCCAAATGGCGGAGAACTATGGCTACACCTTC.

The J gene is TRBJ2-2, the V gene TRBV28, with 12 bases fitting TRBD2. This CDR3 comprises 16 residues. CDR1 and CDR2 from the germline V gene are MDHEN and SYDVKM. The trim removed 3 bases at V and 3 bases at J, leaving 2 bases unmatched. CDR3 protein: CASSLGLAGHTGELFF. The CDR3 bases are TGTGCCAGCAGTTTGGGACTAGCGGGCCACACCGGGGAGCTGTTTTTT.

This sequence joins TRBV6-4 and TRBJ2-2; 7 bases agree with TRBD1. V shed 6 bases and J 4 bases; nucleotides not matched to a gene: 5. This CDR3 has 14 amino acids. CDR1 MRHNA and CDR2 SNTAGT come from the germline V gene. CDR3 region: CASRKDRATGELFF. The CDR3 DNA reads TGTGCCAGCAGAAAAGACAGGGCCACCGGGGAGCTGTTTTTT.

V gene TRBV7-8 combines with J gene TRBJ1-4, with 8 nucleotides matching TRBD1. CDR3 length equals 16 residues. Germline assignment: CDR1 SGHVS and CDR2 FQNEAQ. Germline trimming cut 5 bases from V and 1 base from J; bases unmatched to any gene: 6. CDR3 amino acids: CASSGLGQGTNEKLFF. CDR3 DNA: TGTGCCAGCAGCGGACTCGGACAGGGAACTAATGAAAAACTGTTTTTT.

V is TRBV2 and J is TRBJ2-3; D not certain. This CDR3 region has 17 residues. The V end was cut by 5 bases, the J end by 0 bases, with 18 bases between. The germline gives CDR1 SNHLY, CDR2 FYNNEI. The CDR3 nucleotides read TGTGCCAGCAGTTTGAATGGGCGCGAAACTAGCACAGATACGCAGTATTTT. Translated, it gives CASSLNGRETSTDTQYF. The whole variable domain, remainder taken from reference TRBV2 and TRBJ2-3, is EPEVTQTPSHQVTQMGQEVILRCVPISNHLYFYWYRQILGQKVEFLVSFYNNEISEKSEIFDDQFSVERPDGSNFTLKIRSTKLEDSAMYFCASSLNGRETSTDTQYFGPGTRLTVL.

The J gene is TRBJ2-7, the V gene TRBV10-2; 8 positions match TRBD2. Germline CDR1 WSHSY, CDR2 SAAADI. CDR3 size: 16 residues. J gave up 6 bases and V 2 bases, and 12 bases lay outside the gene matches. CDR3 nucleotides: TGCGCCAGCAGTGAGCCGACCCCCAGCGGGGGATCCGAGCAGTACGTC. It yields the protein CASSEPTPSGGSEQYV.

CDR3 residues: CASSEWVWDREYNEQFF. The CDR3 DNA is TGTGCCAGCAGTGAATGGGTTTGGGACAGGGAGTACAATGAGCAGTTCTTC. This chain links TRBV25-1 with TRBJ2-1; 9 bases fit TRBD1. In germline, CDR1 is MGHDK, CDR2 SYGVNS. CDR3 size: 17 residues. The V and J ends lost 1 base and 4 bases, in that order; junction bases with no gene match: 8.

This chain joins TRBV29-1 and TRBJ2-7, with 7 bases identical to TRBD1. Germline values: CDR1 SQVTM, CDR2 ANQGSEA. CDR3 length equals 13 residues. After removal of 4 bases from V and 4 bases from J, the junction contained 7 bases not matched to a gene. The CDR3 coding sequence is TGCAGCGTTGTAGAGGACAGGCAGTACGAGCAGTACTTC. Translation: CSVVEDRQYEQYF.

This clone was observed a handful of times. The chain has TRBV28 and TRBJ1-5; 9 bases match TRBD1. In germline, CDR1 is MDHEN, CDR2 SYDVKM. The CDR3 runs to 14 residues. The V and J ends lost 8 bases and 2 bases, in that order; junction bases with no gene match: 4. CDR3 nucleotides: TGTGCCAGCGGACAGGGGTTAGGCAATCAGCCCCAGCATTTT. It encodes CASGQGLGNQPQHF. The full variable domain, in which reference TRBV28 and TRBJ1-5 provide the parts outside the CDR3, is DVKVTQSSRYLVKRTGEKVFLECVQDMDHENMFWYRQDPGLGLRLIYFSYDVKMKEKGDIPEGYSVSREKKERFSLILESASTNQTSMYLCASGQGLGNQPQHFGDGTRLSIL.

The chain recombines TRBV6-1 with TRBJ2-7; 7 bases are shared with TRBD1. The CDR3 is 15 amino acids. The V gene end was trimmed by 8 bases and the J gene end by 0 bases; junction bases not matched to a gene: 10. CDR1 and CDR2 from the germline V gene are MNHNS and SASEGT. CDR3 coding DNA: TGTGCCAGCTCCCGGACAGGAACTATCTCCTACGAGCAGTACGTC. Translated: CASSRTGTISYEQYV.

V usage is TRBV10-3 and J usage is TRBJ2-1, with TRBD2 as a possible D gene (6 bases). Trimming took 4 bases from V and 9 from J, leaving 7 bases between them. The CDR3 contains 11 residues. The germline V gene encodes CDR1 ENHRY and CDR2 SYGVKD. The CDR3 DNA reads TGTGCCATCAGTGCCGGGAGTGAGCAGTTCTTC. This encodes CAISAGSEQFF.

The count of this clone is one. The genes are TRBV28 and TRBJ2-5; TRBD2 aligns across 8 bases. Germline V gene sequence: CDR1 MDHEN, CDR2 SYDVKM. CDR3 length equals 15 residues. V lost 5 bases, J lost 5 bases, and 10 bases stayed unmatched. The CDR3 is CASSGGAGERETQYF. DNA for the CDR3: TGTGCCAGCAGTGGTGGAGCGGGAGAAAGGGAGACCCAGTACTTC.

The rearrangement uses TRBV6-5 and TRBJ2-7; D is unresolved. Germline CDR1 reads MNHEY; CDR2 reads SVGAGI. V lost 4 bases and J 9 bases, leaving 19 bases between the germline ends. This CDR3 comprises 14 residues. The DNA for the CDR3 is TGTGCCAGCAGTTCCGGGTCCCGGTACGCTTGGCAGTACTTC. Encoded protein: CASSSGSRYAWQYF.